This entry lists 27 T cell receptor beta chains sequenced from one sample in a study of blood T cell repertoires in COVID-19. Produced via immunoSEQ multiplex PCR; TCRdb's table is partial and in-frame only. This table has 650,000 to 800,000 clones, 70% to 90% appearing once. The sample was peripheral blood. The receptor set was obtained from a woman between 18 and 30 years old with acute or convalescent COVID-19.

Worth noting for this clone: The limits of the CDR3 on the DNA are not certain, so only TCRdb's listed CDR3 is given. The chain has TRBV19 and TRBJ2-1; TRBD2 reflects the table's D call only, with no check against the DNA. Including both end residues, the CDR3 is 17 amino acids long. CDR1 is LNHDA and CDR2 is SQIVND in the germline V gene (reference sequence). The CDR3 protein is CASTSVPGVRPYNEQFF.

This CDR3 reads CASSLTPEDEAFF. The CDR3 bases are TGTGCCAGCAGCTTAACGCCGGAGGATGAAGCTTTCTTT. J is TRBJ1-1 and V is TRBV7-3; D is unclear. Deletions cut 0 bases from V and 7 bases from J, with 9 bases between. The CDR3 length is 13 residues. Germline loops: CDR1 SGHTA, CDR2 FQGTGA.

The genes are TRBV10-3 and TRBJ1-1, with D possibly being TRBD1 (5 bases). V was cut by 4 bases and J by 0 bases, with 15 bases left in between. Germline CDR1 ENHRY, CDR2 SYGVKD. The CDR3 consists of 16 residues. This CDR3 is CAISAVPGNLNTEAFF. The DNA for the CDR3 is TGTGCCATCAGTGCCGTTCCAGGGAACCTGAACACTGAAGCTTTCTTT.

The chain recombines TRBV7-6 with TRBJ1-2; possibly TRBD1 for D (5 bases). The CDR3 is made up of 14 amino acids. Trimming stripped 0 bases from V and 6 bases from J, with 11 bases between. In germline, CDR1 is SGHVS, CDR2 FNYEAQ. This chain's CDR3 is CASSLAAREDGYTF. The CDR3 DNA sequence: TGTGCCAGCAGCTTAGCTGCCAGGGAGGATGGCTACACCTTC. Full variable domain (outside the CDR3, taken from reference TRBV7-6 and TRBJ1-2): GAGVSQSPRYKVTKRGQDVALRCDPISGHVSLYWYRQALGQGPEFLTYFNYEAQQDKSGLPNDRFSAERPEGSISTLTIQRTEQRDSAMYRCASSLAAREDGYTFGSGTRLTVV.

The CDR3 bases are TGCGCCAGCAGCCTGGGACCGGGCACTGAAGCTTTCTTT. Its protein is CASSLGPGTEAFF. This chain connects TRBV5-1 to TRBJ1-1; tentative D call: TRBD1 (5 bases). Germline values: CDR1 SGHRS, CDR2 YFSETQ. Trimming removed 4 bases at V and 4 bases at J, with 11 bases between. The CDR3 covers 13 residues.

CDR3 coding DNA: TGTGCCATCGCGCCTGCAGGGGCAGGATATGGCTACACCTTC. This codes for CAIAPAGAGYGYTF. The chain uses TRBV6-5 and TRBJ1-2, with D possibly TRBD1 on 6 matching bases. CDR1 and CDR2 (germline): MNHEY, SVGAGI. This CDR3 has 14 residues. V shed 10 bases and J shed 5 bases, with 20 bases lying between them.

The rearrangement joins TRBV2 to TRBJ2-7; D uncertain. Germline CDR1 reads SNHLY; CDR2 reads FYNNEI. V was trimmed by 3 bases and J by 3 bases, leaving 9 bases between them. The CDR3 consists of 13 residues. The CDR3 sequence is CASSDGDGYEQYF. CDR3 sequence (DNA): TGTGCCAGCAGTGACGGAGACGGCTACGAGCAGTACTTC.

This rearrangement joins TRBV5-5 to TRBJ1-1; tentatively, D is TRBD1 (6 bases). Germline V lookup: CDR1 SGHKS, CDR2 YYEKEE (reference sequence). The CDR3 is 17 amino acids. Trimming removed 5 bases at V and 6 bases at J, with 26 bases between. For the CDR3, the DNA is TGTGCCAGCAGTCCGGGGGGGACAACTCTGGTGGAGTCTGAAGCTTTCTTT. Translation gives CASSPGGTTLVESEAFF.

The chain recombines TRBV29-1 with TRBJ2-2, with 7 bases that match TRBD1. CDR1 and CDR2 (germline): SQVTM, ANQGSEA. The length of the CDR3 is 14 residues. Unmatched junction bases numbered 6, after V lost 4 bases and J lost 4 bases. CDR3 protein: CSVAGTASTGELFF. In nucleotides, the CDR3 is TGCAGCGTTGCCGGGACAGCATCCACCGGGGAGCTGTTTTTT.

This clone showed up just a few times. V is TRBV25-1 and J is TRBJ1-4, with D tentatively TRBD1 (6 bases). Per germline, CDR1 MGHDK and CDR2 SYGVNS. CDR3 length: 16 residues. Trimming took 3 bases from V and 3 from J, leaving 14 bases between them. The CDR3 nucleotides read TGTGCCAGCAGTGACCTAGAGTGGGGGCCTAATGAAAAACTGTTTTTT. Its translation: CASSDLEWGPNEKLFF.

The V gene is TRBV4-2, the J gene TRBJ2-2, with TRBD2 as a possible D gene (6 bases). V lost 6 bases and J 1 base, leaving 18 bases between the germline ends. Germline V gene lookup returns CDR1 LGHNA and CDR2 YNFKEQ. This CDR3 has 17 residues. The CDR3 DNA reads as TGTGCCAGCAGTACAACCCCACGGGGGATGAACACCGGGGAGCTGTTTTTT. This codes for CASSTTPRGMNTGELFF.

DNA for the CDR3: TGTGCCAGCAGCTTAGGAGCGCGGGAGCAGTACTTC. Amino acids: CASSLGAREQYF. The chain joins TRBV11-2 to TRBJ2-7, with no clear D. Germline-derived CDR1 and CDR2 are SGHAT and FQNNGV. V was cut by 1 base and J by 7 bases, with 8 bases left in between. This CDR3 has 12 amino acids.

CDR3 region: CAGVGQGNGYTF. CDR3 DNA: TGTGCCGGCGTGGGACAGGGGAACGGCTACACCTTC. The V call is TRBV2, the J call TRBJ1-2; TRBD1 matches at 10 bases. Looked up from germline, CDR1 is SNHLY and CDR2 is FYNNEI. J was trimmed by 8 bases and V by 11 bases; bases with no gene match: 8. The length of the CDR3 is 12 residues.

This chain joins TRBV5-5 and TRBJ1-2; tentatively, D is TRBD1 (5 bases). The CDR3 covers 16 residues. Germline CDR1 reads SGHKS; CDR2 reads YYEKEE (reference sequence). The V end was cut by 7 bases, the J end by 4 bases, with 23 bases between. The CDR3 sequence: CASGTSHGGGGYGYTF. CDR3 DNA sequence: TGTGCCAGCGGAACCTCGCACGGGGGAGGAGGCTATGGCTACACCTTC.

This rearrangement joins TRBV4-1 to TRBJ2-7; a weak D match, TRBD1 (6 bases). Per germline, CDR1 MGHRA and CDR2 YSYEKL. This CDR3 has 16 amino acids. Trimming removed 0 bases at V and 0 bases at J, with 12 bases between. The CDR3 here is CASSQEQGWSSYEQYF. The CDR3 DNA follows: TGCGCCAGCAGCCAAGAGCAGGGGTGGAGCTCCTACGAGCAGTACTTC.

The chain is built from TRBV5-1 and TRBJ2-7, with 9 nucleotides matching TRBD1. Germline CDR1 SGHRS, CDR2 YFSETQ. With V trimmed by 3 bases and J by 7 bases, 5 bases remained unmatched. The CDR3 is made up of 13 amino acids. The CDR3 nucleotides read TGCGCCAGCAGCTGGGACAGGGCGGGGGAGCAGTACTTC. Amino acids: CASSWDRAGEQYF.

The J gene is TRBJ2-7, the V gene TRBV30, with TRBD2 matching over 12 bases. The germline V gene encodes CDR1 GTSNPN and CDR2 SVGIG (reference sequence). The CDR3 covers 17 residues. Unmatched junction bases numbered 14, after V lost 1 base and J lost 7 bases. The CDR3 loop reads CAWSGVASGGAVREQYF. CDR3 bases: TGTGCCTGGAGTGGAGTGGCTAGCGGGGGGGCGGTGAGAGAGCAGTACTTC.

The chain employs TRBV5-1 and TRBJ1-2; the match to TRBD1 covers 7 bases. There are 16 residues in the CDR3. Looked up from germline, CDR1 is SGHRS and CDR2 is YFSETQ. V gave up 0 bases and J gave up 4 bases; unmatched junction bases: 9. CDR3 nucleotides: TGCGCCAGCAGCTTGGAGGAGTGGGACAGAGTCTATGGCTACACCTTC. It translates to CASSLEEWDRVYGYTF.

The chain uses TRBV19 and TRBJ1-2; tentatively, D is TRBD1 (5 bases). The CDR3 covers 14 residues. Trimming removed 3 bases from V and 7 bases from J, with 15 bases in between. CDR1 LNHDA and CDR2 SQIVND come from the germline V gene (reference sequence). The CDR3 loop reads CASSIPPGIRGYTF. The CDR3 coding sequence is TGTGCCAGTAGTATCCCCCCAGGGATACGTGGCTACACCTTC.

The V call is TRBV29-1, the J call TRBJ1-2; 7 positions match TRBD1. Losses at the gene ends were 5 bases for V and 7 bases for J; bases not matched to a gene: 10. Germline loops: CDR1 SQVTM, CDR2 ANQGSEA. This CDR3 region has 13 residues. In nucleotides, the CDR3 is TGCAGCGTTTATCGACAGGGCGGAACTGGCTACACCTTC. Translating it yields CSVYRQGGTGYTF. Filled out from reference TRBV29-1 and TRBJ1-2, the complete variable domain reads SAVISQKPSRDICQRGTSLTIQCQVDSQVTMMFWYRQQPGQSLTLIATANQGSEATYESGFVIDKFPISRPNLTFSTLTVSNMSPEDSSIYLCSVYRQGGTGYTFGSGTRLTVV.

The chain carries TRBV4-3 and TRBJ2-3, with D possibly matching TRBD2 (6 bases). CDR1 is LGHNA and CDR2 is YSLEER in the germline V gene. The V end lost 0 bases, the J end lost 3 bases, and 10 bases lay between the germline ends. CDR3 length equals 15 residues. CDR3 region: CASSQDRGWTDTQYF. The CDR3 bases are TGCGCCAGCAGCCAAGATCGGGGGTGGACAGATACGCAGTATTTT.

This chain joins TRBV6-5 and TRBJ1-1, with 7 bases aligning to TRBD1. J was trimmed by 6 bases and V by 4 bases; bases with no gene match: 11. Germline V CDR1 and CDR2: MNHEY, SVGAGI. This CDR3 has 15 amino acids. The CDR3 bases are TGTGCCAGCAGTTCAGGGGGAACGGACAGCCCTGAAGCTTTCTTT. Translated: CASSSGGTDSPEAFF.

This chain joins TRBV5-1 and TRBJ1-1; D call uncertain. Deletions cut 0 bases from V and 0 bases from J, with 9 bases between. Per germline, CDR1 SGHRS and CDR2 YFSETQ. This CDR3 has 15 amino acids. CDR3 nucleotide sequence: TGCGCCAGCAGCTTGGGGGCAGGAATGAACACTGAAGCTTTCTTT. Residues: CASSLGAGMNTEAFF. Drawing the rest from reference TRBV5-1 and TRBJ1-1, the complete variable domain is KAGVTQTPRYLIKTRGQQVTLSCSPISGHRSVSWYQQTPGQGLQFLFEYFSETQRNKGNFPGRFSGRQFSNSRSEMNVSTLELGDSALYLCASSLGAGMNTEAFFGQGTRLTVV.

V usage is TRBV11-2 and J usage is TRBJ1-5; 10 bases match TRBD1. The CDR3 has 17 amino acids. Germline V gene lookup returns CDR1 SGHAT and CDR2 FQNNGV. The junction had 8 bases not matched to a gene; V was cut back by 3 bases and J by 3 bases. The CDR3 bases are TGTGCCAGCAGCTTGGGACAGGGGTCCCTTAACAATCAGCCCCAGCATTTT. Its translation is CASSLGQGSLNNQPQHF.

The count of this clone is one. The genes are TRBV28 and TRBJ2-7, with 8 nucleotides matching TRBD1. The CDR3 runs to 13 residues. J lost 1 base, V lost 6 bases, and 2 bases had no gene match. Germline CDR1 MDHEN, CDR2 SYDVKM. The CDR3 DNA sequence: TGTGCCAGCAGAACAGGGGGATCCTACGAGCAGTACTTC. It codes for CASRTGGSYEQYF. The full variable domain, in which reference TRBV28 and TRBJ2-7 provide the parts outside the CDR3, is DVKVTQSSRYLVKRTGEKVFLECVQDMDHENMFWYRQDPGLGLRLIYFSYDVKMKEKGDIPEGYSVSREKKERFSLILESASTNQTSMYLCASRTGGSYEQYFGPGTRLTVT.

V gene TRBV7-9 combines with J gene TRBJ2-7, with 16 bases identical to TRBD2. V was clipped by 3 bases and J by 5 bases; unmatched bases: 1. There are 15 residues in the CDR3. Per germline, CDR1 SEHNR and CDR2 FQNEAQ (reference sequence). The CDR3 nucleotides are TGTGCCAGCAGCTTCGGGACTAGCGGGGGGGACGAGCAGTACTTC. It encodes CASSFGTSGGDEQYF.

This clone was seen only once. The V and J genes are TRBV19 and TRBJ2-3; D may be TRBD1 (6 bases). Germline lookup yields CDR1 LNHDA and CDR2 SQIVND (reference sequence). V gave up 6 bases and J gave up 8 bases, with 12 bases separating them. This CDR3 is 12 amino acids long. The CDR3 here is CASRPLGGTQYF. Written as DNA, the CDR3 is TGTGCCAGTAGACCCCTAGGGGGTACGCAGTATTTT.